This is a list of T cell receptor beta chains from one sample in a study of lymphopenia after photon versus proton radiotherapy. The protocol was immunoSEQ multiplex PCR, while the TCRdb copy is restricted to in-frame clones and leaves out a portion. Of around 63,000 clones listed, about 86% are singletons. Source: peripheral blood, taken from a patient treated with photon-based radiotherapy. These receptors were taken from a man in his forties with gastric cancer. Both conserved end residues are part of each CDR3. A D gene is named only where the DNA matches it firmly. Rows give clone size only sometimes, using once, few, many, or a class for an expanded clone.

clone size | J gene | D gene | V gene | CDR3 protein | CDR3 DNA
- | TRBJ2-4 | TRBD1 | TRBV19 | CASSTTQGAGAKNIQYF | TGTGCCAGTAGTACGACCCAGGGGGCTGGAGCCAAAAACATTCAGTACTTC
- | TRBJ1-2 | - | TRBV6-5 | CASSRGREGGYGYTF | TGTGCCAGCAGCCGGGGAAGGGAGGGCGGCTATGGCTACACCTTC
- | TRBJ1-1 | - | TRBV4-3 | CASSQETRVAAFF | TGCGCCAGCAGCCAAGAGACCCGGGTCGCAGCTTTCTTT
- | TRBJ2-1 | - | TRBV9 | CASSVGSGTYNEQFF | TGTGCCAGCAGCGTAGGGTCCGGGACTTACAATGAGCAGTTCTTC
- | TRBJ1-1 | TRBD1 | TRBV5-1 | CASSPQGTVGTEAFF | TGCGCCAGCAGTCCTCAGGGGACAGTCGGGACTGAAGCTTTCTTT
once | TRBJ1-3 | - | TRBV5-1 | CASSLAGTGRDTIYF | TGCGCCAGCAGCTTGGCCGGGACGGGGAGAGACACCATATATTTT
- | TRBJ1-2 | - | TRBV5-4 | CASSLDGRTPYGYTF | TGTGCCAGCAGCTTGGACGGTAGGACCCCCTATGGCTACACCTTC
- | TRBJ2-3 | - | TRBV5-6 | CASSLGPTQYF | TGTGCCAGCAGCCTGGGACCTACGCAGTATTTT
- | TRBJ2-7 | - | TRBV11-2 | CASSYTAPYYEQYF | TGTGCCAGCAGCTATACAGCGCCCTACTACGAGCAGTACTTC
few | TRBJ1-2 | TRBD1 | TRBV5-1 | CASSFGTDGGYTF | TGCGCCAGCAGCTTCGGGACAGACGGTGGCTACACCTTC
- | TRBJ1-5 | - | TRBV7-2 | CASSPVSGAGQPQHF | TGTGCCAGCAGCCCCGTCTCGGGGGCGGGGCAGCCCCAGCATTTT
- | TRBJ1-2 | - | TRBV7-2 | CASSSDGRLSYGYTF | TGTGCCAGCAGCTCGGACGGCCGTCTCTCCTATGGCTACACCTTC
few | TRBJ1-2 | - | TRBV4-1 | CASSQVFRDGYTF | TGCGCCAGCAGCCAAGTTTTCAGGGATGGCTACACCTTC
once | TRBJ2-7 | TRBD2 | TRBV4-3 | CASSQGLASGGSYEQYF | TGCGCCAGCAGCCAAGGTCTCGCTAGCGGGGGGTCATACGAGCAGTACTTC
- | TRBJ2-7 | TRBD1 | TRBV6-1 | CASSESVQGARAYEQYF | TGTGCCAGCAGTGAATCGGTACAGGGGGCAAGGGCCTACGAGCAGTACTTC
- | TRBJ1-1 | TRBD1 | TRBV29-1 | CSGEGGRTEAFF | TGCAGCGGGGAAGGGGGCAGGACTGAAGCTTTCTTT
once | TRBJ2-5 | TRBD1 | TRBV7-8 | CASSLGYGTGEKETQYF | TGTGCCAGCAGCTTAGGATACGGGACAGGGGAAAAAGAGACCCAGTACTTC
- | TRBJ2-7 | - | TRBV6-5 | CATARPSQGHYEQYF | TGTGCCACCGCACGGCCCTCACAGGGCCACTACGAGCAGTACTTC
- | TRBJ1-5 | - | TRBV19 | CASSQGLQPQHF | TGTGCCAGTAGTCAGGGTTTGCAGCCCCAGCATTTT
- | TRBJ2-7 | TRBD1 | TRBV29-1 | CSVNRGPGEQYF | TGCAGCGTTAACAGGGGGCCCGGCGAGCAGTACTTC
- | TRBJ2-7 | TRBD2 | TRBV5-1 | CASSLRSLAGGSGEQYF | TGCGCCAGCAGCTTACGTTCGCTAGCGGGGGGTTCTGGCGAGCAGTACTTC
- | TRBJ2-7 | TRBD1 | TRBV2 | CASSGRDSPYEQYF | TGTGCCAGCAGTGGACGGGACAGCCCCTACGAGCAGTACTTC
- | TRBJ2-5 | TRBD2 | TRBV7-9 | CASSLSGGTYQETQYF | TGTGCCAGCAGCCTCTCCGGGGGGACGTACCAAGAGACCCAGTACTTC
- | TRBJ1-1 | - | TRBV2 | CASSQTPTRNTEAFF | TGTGCCAGCAGCCAAACCCCGACGCGGAACACTGAAGCTTTCTTT
- | TRBJ2-5 | - | TRBV7-9 | CASSPDTGDQETQYF | TGTGCCAGCAGCCCCGACACGGGTGACCAAGAGACCCAGTACTTC
- | TRBJ2-2 | TRBD2 | TRBV11-1 | CASSPGTSGGRTGELFF | TGTGCCAGCAGCCCCGGGACTAGCGGGGGGCGGACCGGGGAGCTGTTTTTT
- | TRBJ2-5 | TRBD1 | TRBV12-5 | CASGPPGQGAETQYF | TGTGCTAGTGGACCCCCGGGACAGGGGGCAGAGACCCAGTACTTC
- | TRBJ1-4 | TRBD1 | TRBV30 | CAWSRTGGIEKLFF | TGTGCCTGGAGTCGGACAGGGGGAATCGAAAAACTGTTTTTT
- | TRBJ2-6 | - | TRBV11-2 | CASSQLSGANVLTF | TGTGCCAGCAGCCAACTATCCGGGGCCAACGTCCTGACTTTC
- | TRBJ2-5 | - | TRBV7-9 | CASSPGGLGSATQYF | TGTGCCAGCAGCCCCGGGGGACTGGGTTCGGCGACCCAGTACTTC
- | TRBJ2-5 | TRBD2 | TRBV7-2 | CATSAGGAGQETQYF | TGTGCCACCAGCGCCGGGGGGGCCGGGCAAGAGACCCAGTACTTC
- | TRBJ1-4 | TRBD1 | TRBV4-1 | CASSRAGTANEKLFF | TGCGCCAGCAGCCGAGCCGGGACAGCGAATGAAAAACTGTTTTTT
medium-sized | TRBJ2-1 | - | TRBV5-1 | CASSLGGSYNEQFF | TGCGCCAGCAGCTTGGGGGGGTCCTACAATGAGCAGTTCTTC
once | TRBJ1-5 | - | TRBV7-9 | CASSPAGTQPQHF | TGTGCCAGCTCTCCGGCGGGGACCCAGCCCCAGCATTTT
once | TRBJ2-3 | TRBD1 | TRBV5-1 | CASSFGQGTDTQYF | TGCGCCAGCAGCTTCGGACAGGGCACAGATACGCAGTATTTT
- | TRBJ2-2 | - | TRBV7-2 | CASSLVSTANTGELFF | TGTGCCAGCAGCTTAGTATCGACAGCGAACACCGGGGAGCTGTTTTTT
- | TRBJ2-3 | - | TRBV5-4 | CASSSNRADTQYF | TGTGCCAGCAGCAGTAACAGGGCCGATACGCAGTATTTT
- | TRBJ1-6 | - | TRBV11-2 | CASSLHRANYSPLHF | TGTGCCAGCAGCTTACACAGGGCCAACTATTCACCCCTCCACTTT
- | TRBJ2-1 | - | TRBV27 | CASSARGALQHNEQFF | TGTGCCAGCAGTGCACGGGGCGCCTTACAGCACAATGAGCAGTTCTTC
- | TRBJ2-7 | TRBD1 | TRBV29-1 | CSVGFDRGPDSYEQYF | TGCAGCGTTGGATTTGACAGGGGTCCTGACTCCTACGAGCAGTACTTC